The entry below gives a single TCR beta chain sequence along with its context. Antigen: not known. This record comes from a study of OX40 agonist ivuxolimab in advanced cancers. Overall study: The patients received agonistic anti-OX40 (CD134) antibody ivuxolimab. Study-wide points: Circulating CD4+ and CD8+ T cells showed clonal expansion by week 6 at 0.1 to 3.0 mg/kg. In a subset of nonresponders, normalized T-cell clonal expansion was also low.

CDR1 GTSNPN and CDR2 SVGIG come from the germline V gene (reference sequence). CDR3 length: 11 amino acids. Trimming pared 5 bases from V and 7 bases from J, leaving 9 bases between. The cohort excluded patients with autoimmune disease history or systemic immunosuppression. Method: immunoSEQ multiplex PCR; TCRdb's copy keeps in-frame clones and lacks some. Seen here are roughly 9,300 clones, 63% observed once, and the top ten hold more than 45%. Sequencing used CD4+ or CD8+ T cells sorted from blood, obtained in a trial of the OX40 agonist ivuxolimab. V usage is TRBV30 and J usage is TRBJ2-1; D unclear. This receptor was taken from an adult with an advanced solid tumor such as melanoma, head and neck, liver or kidney cancer. In DNA, the CDR3 is TGTGCCTGGGGAGCTATGAATGAGCAGTTCTTC. It is translated as CAWGAMNEQFF.